This T cell receptor beta chain was sequenced for a study of shared clonotypes between healthy human individuals. Naive CD8 cells, CD45RO-negative and positively selected for CCR7, excluded terminally differentiated effector memory CD45RA+ cells. Produced via immunoSEQ multiplex PCR; TCRdb's table is partial and in-frame only. The data hold 1.5 million to 2.5 million clones, with roughly 94% observed a single time. Notes on this clone: Other nucleotide sequences in the sample specify the same CDR3.

The CDR3 length is 14 residues. Germline CDR1 and CDR2: SEHNR and FQNEAQ (reference sequence). V was shortened by 1 base and J by 6 bases, with 12 bases between the two germline ends. The chain combines TRBV7-9 with TRBJ1-2; possible D gene TRBD1, 5 bases. The origin of this receptor is a man aged 18 to 29 in good health. The sequenced sample was naive CD8+ T cells sorted from blood. Here the CDR3 DNA reads TGTGCCAGCAGCTTAGGTACTGGGGGAGATGGCTACACCTTC. This codes for CASSLGTGGDGYTF.